This T cell receptor (beta chain) was captured by sequencing in a study of T-cell reconstitution after alpha-beta-depleted transplantation in children. The library targeted TCRbeta and was prepared with unique molecular identifiers. TCRdb analysed the PCR reads with MiXCR anew, one entry per CDR3 protein. The sample shows over 550,000 distinct CDR3 sequences, roughly a tenth of them seen only once. Germline loops: CDR1 SGHTA, CDR2 FQGNSA. The length of the CDR3 is 13 residues. Trimming removed 8 bases from V and 4 bases from J, with 14 bases in between. The TCR comes from a human donor who donated a stem cell graft to a child with acute myeloid leukemia. This rearrangement joins TRBV7-2 to TRBJ2-5, with a weak D call TRBD2 (5 bases). The source material was PBMCs from the stem cell graft donor, sampled from the stem cell graft. CDR3 residues: CASCRDYTETQYF. Here the CDR3 DNA reads TGTGCCAGCTGCCGTGACTATACAGAGACCCAGTACTTC.